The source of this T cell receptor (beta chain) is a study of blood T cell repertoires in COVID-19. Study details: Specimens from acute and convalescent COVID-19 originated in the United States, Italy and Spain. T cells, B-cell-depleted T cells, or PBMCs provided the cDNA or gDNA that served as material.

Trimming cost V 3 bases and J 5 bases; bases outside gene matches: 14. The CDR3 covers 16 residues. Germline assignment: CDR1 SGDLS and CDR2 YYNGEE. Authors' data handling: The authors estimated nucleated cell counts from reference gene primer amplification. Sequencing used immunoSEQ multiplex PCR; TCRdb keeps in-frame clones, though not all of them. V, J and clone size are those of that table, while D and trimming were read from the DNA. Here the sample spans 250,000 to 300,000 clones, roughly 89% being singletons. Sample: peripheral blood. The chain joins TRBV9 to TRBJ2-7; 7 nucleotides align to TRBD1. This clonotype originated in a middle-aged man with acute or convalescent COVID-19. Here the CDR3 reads CASSARDRVISHEQYF. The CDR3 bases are TGTGCCAGCAGCGCGAGAGACAGGGTAATTAGCCACGAGCAGTACTTC. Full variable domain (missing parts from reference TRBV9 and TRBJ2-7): DSGVTQTPKHLITATGQRVTLRCSPRSGDLSVYWYQQSLDQGLQFLIQYYNGEERAKGNILERFSAQQFPDLHSELNLSSLELGDSALYFCASSARDRVISHEQYFGPGTRLTVT.